Listed below are T cell receptor beta chains from one sample, sequenced in a study of post-analysis software for immune sequencing data. One entry per CDR3 protein results from TCRdb running MiXCR on the PCR reads. The sample consists of some 690,000 distinct CDR3 sequences, less than 35% of them appearing once. Sequences were obtained from blood. The receptors originated from a girl aged 5-17 years with multiple sclerosis. Each CDR3 is given with its conserved first and last residue. The D gene is left open where the match is weak. Size values are once, few and many counts, or a class for expanded clones, and some rows have none.

cdr3_aa	cdr3_nt	clone_size	v_call	d_call	j_call
CASSPLSRGGTGELFF	TGTGCCAGCAGCCCACTAAGCAGGGGCGGTACCGGGGAGCTGTTTTTT	.	TRBV6-2/TRBV6-3	.	TRBJ2-2
CSARSGGLNEQFF	TGCAGTGCTAGGTCCGGGGGACTGAATGAGCAGTTCTTC	once	TRBV20-1	.	TRBJ2-1
CSAREGQVYNEQFF	TGCAGTGCTAGGGAGGGACAGGTATACAATGAGCAGTTCTTC	.	TRBV20-1	TRBD1	TRBJ2-1
CASSLLGTETQYF	TGTGCCAGCAGCTTATTGGGGACGGAGACCCAGTACTTC	.	TRBV7-2	.	TRBJ2-5
CASSYSASGRNNEQFF	TGTGCCAGCAGTTACTCGGCCTCAGGCAGGAACAATGAGCAGTTCTTC	.	TRBV6-6	.	TRBJ2-1
CASSFMQRNTEAFF	TGTGCCAGCAGCTTTATGCAGCGAAACACTGAAGCTTTCTTT	.	TRBV7-2	.	TRBJ1-1
CASSEQGRDGYTF	TGCGCCAGCAGCGAACAGGGGAGAGATGGCTACACCTTC	few	TRBV5-1	TRBD1	TRBJ1-2
CSVVEGTNTEAFF	TGCAGCGTTGTTGAGGGGACGAACACTGAAGCTTTCTTT	.	TRBV29-1	.	TRBJ1-1
CASSQEDWGYGYTF	TGCGCCAGCAGCCAAGAAGATTGGGGATACGGCTACACCTTC	.	TRBV4-1	.	TRBJ1-2
CASSSDRTWGREPAKNIQYF	TGTGCCAGCAGCTCCGATCGGACCTGGGGGCGGGAACCTGCCAAAAACATTCAGTACTTC	.	TRBV7-2	.	TRBJ2-4
CASSYGIDLNEQFF	TGTGCCAGCAGTTACGGGATAGATTTGAATGAGCAGTTCTTC	many	TRBV6-5	.	TRBJ2-1
CSAHPLAGTYEQYF	TGCAGTGCTCACCCCCTAGCGGGAACCTACGAGCAGTACTTC	few	TRBV20-1	TRBD2	TRBJ2-7